These 23 T cell receptor beta chains came from one sample sequenced in a study of blood T cell repertoires in COVID-19. Clones were sequenced by immunoSEQ multiplex PCR, and TCRdb holds only the in-frame ones, with some missing. The sample carries under 350,000 clones, about 86% recorded once. Sequencing used PBMCs or T cells enriched from blood (not recorded which). These receptors all stem from a middle-aged woman with acute COVID-19.

The V call is TRBV19, the J call TRBJ1-2, with a possible D match to TRBD1 (6 bases). Trimming cost V 3 bases and J 7 bases, with 12 bases left between them. The CDR3 has 13 residues. Germline V gene data show CDR1 as LNHDA and CDR2 as SQIVND (reference sequence). CDR3 in DNA: TGTGCCAGTAGTATGGGGGACATTGCTGGCTACACCTTC. It yields the protein CASSMGDIAGYTF.

The rearrangement joins TRBV27 to TRBJ2-1, with 7 bases identical to TRBD1. The germline gives CDR1 MNHEY, CDR2 SMNVEV (reference sequence). This CDR3 is built from 16 residues. J was trimmed by 8 bases and V by 3 bases; bases with no gene match: 13. CDR3 DNA sequence: TGTGCCAGCAGTTTTTCCGGGACAGTGTACACCGATGAGCAGTTCTTC. Protein product: CASSFSGTVYTDEQFF.

This clone was seen a few times. The V call is TRBV6-2 or TRBV6-3, the J call TRBJ2-1; 8 bases fit TRBD2. CDR1 is MNHEY, CDR2 SVGEGT, per germline. The V segment lost 0 bases and the J segment 3 bases; nucleotides outside the gene matches: 7. This CDR3 is built from 17 residues. The CDR3 is CASSYSILAGGYNEQFF. The CDR3 DNA reads TGTGCCAGCAGTTACTCGATCTTGGCGGGAGGCTACAATGAGCAGTTCTTC.

The V call is TRBV7-2, the J call TRBJ2-5; D perhaps matches TRBD2 (7 bases). Looked up from germline, CDR1 is SGHTA and CDR2 is FQGNSA. The CDR3 runs 15 residues. The V gene lost 5 bases and the J gene lost 13 bases, with 26 bases spanning the gap. CDR3 in amino acids: CASSQSSGQLRGRYF. In DNA form, the CDR3 reads TGTGCCAGCAGCCAATCTAGCGGACAGCTTCGAGGCCGGTACTTC.

This chain links TRBV28 with TRBJ2-3, with D tentatively TRBD1 (6 bases). Trimming took off 2 bases at V and 3 bases at J, with 9 bases between the two ends. Germline V CDR1 and CDR2: MDHEN, SYDVKM. This CDR3 has 14 residues. The CDR3 spells CASSLTGLTDTQYF. The CDR3 coding sequence is TGTGCCAGCAGTTTAACAGGGCTGACAGATACGCAGTATTTT.

V usage is TRBV5-1 and J usage is TRBJ1-6; 8 bases line up with TRBD1. Germline CDR1 is SGHRS and CDR2 is YFSETQ. The CDR3 length is 14 residues. V shed 1 base and J 7 bases; nucleotides not matched to a gene: 1. The CDR3 loop reads CASSLNRGNSPLHF. The DNA of the CDR3 is TGCGCCAGCAGCTTGAACAGGGGGAATTCACCCCTCCACTTT.

This chain uses TRBV5-1 with TRBJ1-1, with D unresolved. The ends were cut back, 1 base at V and 1 base at J, with 8 bases in the middle. The CDR3 totals 14 residues. Germline V CDR1 and CDR2: SGHRS, YFSETQ. This CDR3 reads CASSLMSRNTEAFF. For the CDR3, the DNA is TGCGCCAGCAGCTTGATGTCGCGGAACACTGAAGCTTTCTTT.

V gene TRBV20-1 combines with J gene TRBJ2-7; D may be TRBD1 (6 bases). Trimming took off 4 bases at V and 3 bases at J, with 10 bases between the two ends. The germline gives CDR1 DFQATT, CDR2 SNEGSKA (reference sequence). The CDR3 consists of 12 residues. CDR3 nucleotide sequence: TGCAGTGCTACTGAGGACAGCTACGAGCAGTACTTC. This encodes CSATEDSYEQYF.

The J gene is TRBJ1-5, the V gene TRBV19; 11 bases line up with TRBD1. CDR3 length equals 13 residues. Germline-derived CDR1 and CDR2 are LNHDA and SQIVND (reference sequence). With V trimmed by 5 bases and J by 6 bases, 0 bases remained unmatched. This CDR3 reads CASSGTGGQPQHF. The CDR3 bases are TGTGCCAGTAGTGGGACAGGGGGTCAGCCCCAGCATTTT.

The V gene is TRBV5-8, the J gene TRBJ2-3; D call uncertain. Germline CDR1 and CDR2: SGHTS and YDEGEE. Trimming removed 3 bases from V and 2 bases from J, with 13 bases in between. This CDR3 is built from 15 residues. In nucleotides, the CDR3 is TGTGCCAGCAGCTCACCTCGAGATTACACAGATACGCAGTATTTT. This gives the protein CASSSPRDYTDTQYF. Full variable domain (remainder filled in from reference TRBV5-8 and TRBJ2-3): EAGVTQSPTHLIKTRGQQATLRCSPISGHTSVYWYQQALGLGLQFLLWYDEGEERNRGNFPPRFSGRQFPNYSSELNVNALELEDSALYLCASSSPRDYTDTQYFGPGTRLTVL.

The rearrangement joins TRBV7-9 to TRBJ1-2; no clear D gene. V was pared by 1 base and J by 0 bases, with 9 bases between. CDR3 size: 15 residues. Germline assignment: CDR1 SEHNR and CDR2 FQNEAQ (reference sequence). The CDR3 sequence is CASSLVPEANYGYTF. The CDR3 nucleotides read TGTGCCAGCAGCTTAGTTCCAGAGGCTAACTATGGCTACACCTTC. The full variable domain, in which reference TRBV7-9 and TRBJ1-2 provide the parts outside the CDR3, is DTGVSQNPRHKITKRGQNVTFRCDPISEHNRLYWYRQTLGQGPEFLTYFQNEAQLEKSRLLSDRFSAERPKGSFSTLEIQRTEQGDSAMYLCASSLVPEANYGYTFGSGTRLTVV.

V and J are TRBV6-5 and TRBJ1-3, with D unclear. CDR3 length equals 13 residues. The germline V and J ends were trimmed by 8 bases and 2 bases, with 10 bases remaining between them. Germline V gene lookup returns CDR1 MNHEY and CDR2 SVGAGI. CDR3 in DNA: TGTGCCAGCGGAGAGTCAGCTGGAAACACCATATATTTT. It specifies CASGESAGNTIYF.

The rearrangement joins TRBV19 to TRBJ1-2; tentative D call: TRBD1 (5 bases). Trimming cost V 4 bases and J 4 bases, with 16 bases left between them. The CDR3 extends over 15 amino acids. Germline V CDR1 and CDR2: LNHDA, SQIVND (reference sequence). Here the CDR3 reads CASSTARRGTYGYTF. Written as DNA, the CDR3 is TGTGCCAGTAGTACCGCCCGTCGCGGGACCTATGGCTACACCTTC.

V gene TRBV12-3 or TRBV12-4 combines with J gene TRBJ1-1; D gene uncertain. The germline V and J ends were trimmed by 1 base and 7 bases, with 10 bases remaining between them. This CDR3 is built from 13 residues. CDR3 in amino acids: CASSLGQTIEAFF. CDR3 nucleotide sequence: TGTGCCAGCAGTTTAGGGCAGACAATTGAAGCTTTCTTT.

A few counts support this clone. This rearrangement joins TRBV7-2 to TRBJ2-2; maybe TRBD1 (6 bases). V was pared by 2 bases and J by 6 bases, with 16 bases between. The germline CDR1 and CDR2 sequences are SGHTA and FQGNSA. The CDR3 extends over 16 amino acids. CDR3 in amino acids: CASSLYNRAGAGELFF. For the CDR3, the DNA is TGTGCCAGCAGCTTATACAACAGGGCCGGGGCCGGGGAGCTGTTTTTT.

This clone was detected a few times. V is TRBV5-1 and J is TRBJ2-3, with TRBD2 identical over 8 bases. The CDR3 is 16 amino acids. Trimming at V came to 4 bases and at J to 1 base, leaving 8 bases not matched to a gene. Germline CDR1 is SGHRS and CDR2 is YFSETQ. In DNA, the CDR3 is TGCGCCAGCAGCAGCACTAGCGGAGCCCGCACAGATACGCAGTATTTT. This encodes CASSSTSGARTDTQYF.

The CDR3 protein is CASSYSKGNQPQHF. CDR3 sequence (DNA): TGTGCCAGCAGTTACTCAAAGGGGAATCAGCCCCAGCATTTT. The V gene is TRBV6-6, the J gene TRBJ1-5, with a possible D match to TRBD1 (5 bases). The V gene's germline CDR1 is MNHNY and CDR2 SVGAGI (reference sequence). Trimming pared 0 bases from V and 4 bases from J, leaving 7 bases between. This CDR3 is 14 amino acids long.

The V call is TRBV28, the J call TRBJ1-5; the D gene is possibly TRBD1 (6 bases). CDR1 is MDHEN and CDR2 is SYDVKM in the germline V gene. V dropped 6 bases and J dropped 0 bases, with 9 bases sitting between them. The CDR3 is 14 amino acids. The CDR3 region is CASRDSHSNQPQHF. Here the CDR3 DNA reads TGTGCCAGCAGGGACAGTCATAGCAATCAGCCCCAGCATTTT.

The chain carries TRBV5-4 and TRBJ2-6, with D perhaps matching TRBD2 (6 bases). CDR1 and CDR2 (germline): SGHNT, YYREEE (reference sequence). Trimming removed 4 bases from V and 4 bases from J, with 15 bases in between. This CDR3 is 16 amino acids long. The CDR3 coding sequence is TGTGCCAGCAGCCCCGAGGCGGGGTTCGGGGCCAACGTCCTGACTTTC. Residues: CASSPEAGFGANVLTF.

The genes are TRBV4-3 and TRBJ1-3; tentatively, D is TRBD1 (6 bases). The CDR3 runs 16 residues. V shed 0 bases and J shed 3 bases, with 12 bases lying between them. Germline assignment: CDR1 LGHNA and CDR2 YSLEER. The chain's CDR3 is CASSQDVQGVGNTIYF. The DNA of the CDR3 is TGCGCCAGCAGCCAAGATGTACAGGGCGTTGGAAACACCATATATTTT.

The chain recombines TRBV6-5 with TRBJ1-2, with D perhaps matching TRBD1 (6 bases). V lost 3 bases and J lost 7, with 18 bases in between. CDR1 is MNHEY and CDR2 is SVGAGI in the germline V gene. This CDR3 is built from 15 residues. DNA for the CDR3: TGTGCCAGCAGTTATGGGACACTTCAGGCGGCTGGCTACACCTTC. This codes for CASSYGTLQAAGYTF.

The rearrangement links TRBV7-6 to TRBJ1-4; 7 nucleotides agree with TRBD1. Germline V gene sequence: CDR1 SGHVS, CDR2 FNYEAQ. CDR3 size: 16 residues. V was pared by 5 bases and J by 0 bases, with 6 bases of the junction left unmatched. CDR3 amino acids: CASSQGGGATNEKLFF. The CDR3 DNA reads TGTGCCAGCAGCCAGGGGGGAGGTGCAACTAATGAAAAACTGTTTTTT.

The chain combines TRBV27 with TRBJ1-4, with a possible D match to TRBD1 (6 bases). From germline, CDR1 is MNHEY and CDR2 SMNVEV (reference sequence). Trimming stripped 6 bases from V and 8 bases from J, with 22 bases between. The CDR3 has 16 residues. The CDR3 sequence is CASRLTQGFRGEKLFF. CDR3 nucleotide sequence: TGTGCCAGCAGACTAACTCAGGGGTTCAGAGGGGAAAAACTGTTTTTT.